Listed here are 17 T cell receptor beta chains from one sample, sequenced in a study of T cells expressing NK-cell markers (dated by TCRdb to 2020 to 2021). Library method: 5' RACE. The sample was run on an Illumina HiSeq 2000. TCRdb reprocessed the reads, so every CDR3 protein sequence counts as one entry and DNA is not shown. The record for this sample contains fewer than 40,000 distinct CDR3 sequences. The ten largest clones capture approximately 60% of the sample. The sample taken for sequencing was blood T cells: a sorted CD56 or NKG2C T cell subset, CD4+ or CD8+ T cells, or bulk PBMC T cells (not recorded which). Receptors originate from a woman aged 18 to 75 in good health.

This chain connects TRBV9 to TRBJ2-5; the TRBD2 assignment by TCRdb is unverifiable without DNA. Looked up from germline, CDR1 is SGDLS and CDR2 is YYNGEE. The CDR3 loop spans 17 amino acids. Here the CDR3 reads CASSPRQRDLYQETQYF.

This chain links TRBV11-2 with TRBJ1-1; TCRdb's D gene call, TRBD1, goes unchecked for lack of DNA. The CDR3 is 15 amino acids. From germline, CDR1 is SGHAT and CDR2 FQNNGV. Here the CDR3 reads CASSFSPGTAREAFF.

The chain joins TRBV9 to TRBJ2-1; TCRdb picks TRBD2, but there is no DNA to check that call. From germline, CDR1 is SGDLS and CDR2 YYNGEE. This CDR3 is built from 14 residues. The CDR3 protein is CASSGERDYNEQFF.

This chain's CDR3 is CASSLAGVPYEQYF. The V call is TRBV7-2, the J call TRBJ2-7. There are 14 residues in the CDR3. Germline CDR1 is SGHTA and CDR2 is FQGNSA.

The chain combines TRBV10-3 with TRBJ2-7; without DNA, the TCRdb call of TRBD1 cannot be checked. The V gene's germline CDR1 is ENHRY and CDR2 SYGVKD. The CDR3 sequence is 18 residues long. This chain's CDR3 is CAISESSDRVIRTDEQYF.

J is TRBJ2-1 and V is TRBV5-1; absent DNA, TCRdb's TRBD1 call cannot be checked. Germline V gene data show CDR1 as SGHRS and CDR2 as YFSETQ. The CDR3 spans 14 residues. CDR3 region: CASSGGYSFDEQFF.

The chain is built from TRBV5-1 and TRBJ1-1; there is no DNA to check the TCRdb D call of TRBD1. The CDR3 sequence is 13 residues long. The V gene's germline CDR1 is SGHRS and CDR2 YFSETQ. Here the CDR3 reads CASSTPGNTEAFF. The full variable domain, its missing parts supplied by reference TRBV5-1 and TRBJ1-1, is KAGVTQTPRYLIKTRGQQVTLSCSPISGHRSVSWYQQTPGQGLQFLFEYFSETQRNKGNFPGRFSGRQFSNSRSEMNVSTLELGDSALYLCASSTPGNTEAFFGQGTRLTVV.

The rearrangement uses TRBV6-1 and TRBJ2-2; TCRdb indicates TRBD1, and absent DNA this call remains unverified. The V gene's germline CDR1 is MNHNS and CDR2 SASEGT. The CDR3 is 16 amino acids. This chain's CDR3 is CASSPTWTQNTGELFF.

J is TRBJ2-1 and V is TRBV5-1; TCRdb reports TRBD1, a call that lacks DNA to check it against. Germline assignment: CDR1 SGHRS and CDR2 YFSETQ. CDR3 length equals 15 residues. The CDR3 spells CASNYGTGEWDEQFF.

The chain has TRBV7-6 and TRBJ2-1; TCRdb designates TRBD2, a call that cannot be tested without DNA. Germline V gene data show CDR1 as SGHVS and CDR2 as FNYEAQ. The CDR3 spans 17 residues. The CDR3 here is CASSPRLAGGPDNEQFF.

The chain combines TRBV6-1 with TRBJ1-1; with no DNA, the TCRdb D assignment of TRBD1 cannot be verified. Per germline, CDR1 MNHNS and CDR2 SASEGT. The CDR3 has 20 amino acids. The CDR3 here is CASSATPGTGGFGMNTEAFF.

J is TRBJ1-5 and V is TRBV27; the TCRdb D gene call, TRBD1, has no DNA to confirm it. Germline CDR1 and CDR2: MNHEY and SMNVEV (reference sequence). CDR3 length equals 15 residues. The CDR3 sequence is CASSLGTVANQPQHF.

The chain is built from TRBV11-2 and TRBJ2-5; TCRdb reports TRBD1, a call that lacks DNA to check it against. CDR1 SGHAT and CDR2 FQNNGV come from the germline V gene. The length of the CDR3 is 15 residues. CDR3 in amino acids: CASSLGGAIQETQYF. Complete variable domain (other parts from reference TRBV11-2 and TRBJ2-5): EAGVAQSPRYKIIEKRQSVAFWCNPISGHATLYWYQQILGQGPKLLIQFQNNGVVDDSQLPKDRFSAERLKGVDSTLKIQPAKLEDSAVYLCASSLGGAIQETQYFGPGTRLLVL.

This chain joins TRBV2 and TRBJ2-1; absent DNA, TCRdb's TRBD2 call cannot be checked. The CDR3 contains 15 residues. The germline V gene encodes CDR1 SNHLY and CDR2 FYNNEI. CDR3 residues: CASSERLAGASVLFF.

The CDR3 loop reads CASSPWDGNQPQHF. The V gene is TRBV7-9, the J gene TRBJ1-5; TCRdb reports TRBD1, a call that lacks DNA to check it against. CDR3 length: 14 residues. The V gene's germline CDR1 is SEHNR and CDR2 FQNEAQ (reference sequence).

This chain uses TRBV27 with TRBJ2-1; the D call from TCRdb, TRBD1, cannot be confirmed without DNA. Germline lookup yields CDR1 MNHEY and CDR2 SMNVEV (reference sequence). The CDR3 spans 16 residues. This CDR3 reads CASSGVREGSYNEQFF.

The chain employs TRBV3-1 and TRBJ2-1; TCRdb calls TRBD2, which cannot be checked without DNA. Germline V gene data show CDR1 as LGHDT and CDR2 as YNNKEL (reference sequence). The CDR3 extends over 15 amino acids. CDR3: CASQRDLNSYNEQFF.